The 29 T cell receptor beta chains listed next were all sequenced from one sample in a study of OX40 agonist ivuxolimab in advanced cancers. TCRdb keeps only in-frame clones here, not all; method: immunoSEQ multiplex PCR. The sample records approximately 62,000 clones, over 90% being singletons. The material was CD4+ or CD8+ T cells sorted from blood, obtained in a trial of the OX40 agonist ivuxolimab. The receptors originated from an adult with an advanced solid tumor such as melanoma, head and neck, liver or kidney cancer.

V gene TRBV6-5 combines with J gene TRBJ1-5; D gene ambiguous. The CDR3 sequence is 12 residues long. The germline V and J ends were trimmed by 5 bases and 10 bases, with 12 bases remaining between them. Germline CDR1 MNHEY, CDR2 SVGAGI. The CDR3 region is CASSEVTVPQHF. In DNA form, the CDR3 reads TGTGCCAGCAGTGAAGTAACAGTTCCCCAGCATTTT.

The J gene is TRBJ2-7, the V gene TRBV11-2; perhaps TRBD1 as D (6 bases). CDR3 length: 13 residues. V dropped 2 bases and J dropped 3 bases, with 8 bases sitting between them. From germline, CDR1 is SGHAT and CDR2 FQNNGV. In DNA, the CDR3 is TGTGCCAGCAGCTTATTCAGGGGCTACGAGCAGTACTTC. Residues: CASSLFRGYEQYF.

This chain uses TRBV19 with TRBJ1-3; no clear D gene. The germline V gene encodes CDR1 LNHDA and CDR2 SQIVND (reference sequence). V shed 5 bases and J shed 0 bases, with 5 bases lying between them. The CDR3 has 13 residues. CDR3 sequence: CASSGISGNTIYF. For the CDR3, the DNA is TGTGCCAGTAGTGGCATCTCTGGAAACACCATATATTTT.

V usage is TRBV7-3 and J usage is TRBJ1-1; 7 nucleotides match TRBD1. The CDR3 has 14 amino acids. The trim removed 5 bases at V and 4 bases at J, leaving 7 bases unmatched. CDR1 and CDR2 from the germline V gene are SGHTA and FQGTGA. In DNA, the CDR3 is TGTGCCAGCAGCGCAGGGGGTGGTGGCACTGAAGCTTTCTTT. This codes for CASSAGGGGTEAFF.

Notes on this clone: This specimen includes other DNA sequences encoding the same CDR3. J is TRBJ1-1 and V is TRBV4-1, with unresolved D. V lost 3 bases to trimming and J lost 0 bases, with 5 bases between them. The CDR3 has 13 residues. CDR1 MGHRA and CDR2 YSYEKL come from the germline V gene. The CDR3 coding sequence is TGCGCCAGCAGCCAGGGCATGAACACTGAAGCTTTCTTT. Residues: CASSQGMNTEAFF.

The V call is TRBV6-4, the J call TRBJ1-2; the D gene is possibly TRBD1 (5 bases). This CDR3 is built from 15 residues. With 3 bases removed from V and 4 bases from J, the gap between germline ends came to 15 bases. Germline-derived CDR1 and CDR2 are MRHNA and SNTAGT. The DNA of the CDR3 is TGTGCCAGCAGTGAAGGAAGGGGCTCTTTCTATGGCTACACCTTC. Encoded protein: CASSEGRGSFYGYTF.

The V and J genes are TRBV6-5 and TRBJ2-1; D remains ambiguous. Germline CDR1 is MNHEY and CDR2 is SVGAGI. V lost 4 bases and J 7 bases, leaving 8 bases between the germline ends. The CDR3 covers 12 residues. CDR3 in amino acids: CASSLGANEQFF. CDR3 in DNA: TGTGCCAGCAGTTTGGGTGCGAATGAGCAGTTCTTC.

The rearrangement uses TRBV9 and TRBJ2-7; TRBD1 is a possible D gene (6 bases). Germline V gene sequence: CDR1 SGDLS, CDR2 YYNGEE. V was cut by 0 bases and J by 6 bases, with 13 bases left in between. This CDR3 comprises 14 residues. The CDR3 DNA follows: TGTGCCAGCAGCGTAGGGGGGCCCGCGGGCGAGCAGTACTTC. Translation gives CASSVGGPAGEQYF. The complete variable domain, with remaining parts taken from reference TRBV9 and TRBJ2-7, reads DSGVTQTPKHLITATGQRVTLRCSPRSGDLSVYWYQQSLDQGLQFLIQYYNGEERAKGNILERFSAQQFPDLHSELNLSSLELGDSALYFCASSVGGPAGEQYFGPGTRLTVT.

The chain is built from TRBV6-1 and TRBJ2-7, with D hard to call. The ends were cut back, 4 bases at V and 2 bases at J, with 9 bases in the middle. The CDR3 contains 13 residues. CDR1 is MNHNS and CDR2 is SASEGT in the germline V gene. For the CDR3, the DNA is TGTGCCAGCAGTGCTTCTGAGACCTACGAGCAGTACTTC. Residues: CASSASETYEQYF.

The chain combines TRBV28 with TRBJ2-7; 9 bases are shared with TRBD1. CDR1 is MDHEN and CDR2 is SYDVKM in the germline V gene. J was trimmed by 7 bases and V by 1 base; bases with no gene match: 8. The CDR3 contains 15 residues. CDR3 DNA sequence: TGTGCCAGCAGTTTATTGTCACAGGGGGCAGTGGAGCAGTACTTC. This sequence encodes CASSLLSQGAVEQYF. The whole variable domain, filled in from reference TRBV28 and TRBJ2-7, reads DVKVTQSSRYLVKRTGEKVFLECVQDMDHENMFWYRQDPGLGLRLIYFSYDVKMKEKGDIPEGYSVSREKKERFSLILESASTNQTSMYLCASSLLSQGAVEQYFGPGTRLTVT.

The rearrangement links TRBV7-8 to TRBJ2-7; D is possibly TRBD1 or TRBD2 (5 bases each). The CDR3 consists of 13 residues. The germline CDR1 and CDR2 sequences are SGHVS and FQNEAQ. V was trimmed by 5 bases and J by 4 bases, leaving 12 bases between them. In nucleotides, the CDR3 is TGTGCCAGCAGCCCGGGACCCCTGTACGAGCAGTACTTC. Its translation is CASSPGPLYEQYF.

The chain combines TRBV7-9 with TRBJ1-1, with D unresolved. Looked up from germline, CDR1 is SEHNR and CDR2 is FQNEAQ (reference sequence). With 5 bases removed from V and 7 bases from J, the gap between germline ends came to 17 bases. The CDR3 loop spans 14 amino acids. Here the CDR3 DNA reads TGTGCCAGCAGCCCAGGCCCTACACCCGGTGAAGCTTTCTTT. This codes for CASSPGPTPGEAFF.

J is TRBJ1-6 and V is TRBV4-1; D call uncertain. Germline CDR1 MGHRA, CDR2 YSYEKL. The CDR3 runs to 15 residues. Trimming removed 1 base from V and 6 bases from J, with 10 bases in between. The CDR3 region has the DNA TGCGCCAGCAGCCAAGGACCCGAATTTAATTCACCCCTCCACTTT. Protein sequence: CASSQGPEFNSPLHF.

The V and J genes are TRBV13 and TRBJ2-1; TRBD1 or TRBD2 may be the D gene (5 bases each). V lost 5 bases to trimming and J lost 7 bases, with 18 bases between them. This CDR3 has 15 amino acids. Germline CDR1 is PRHDT and CDR2 is FYEKMQ (reference sequence). As DNA, the CDR3 is TGTGCCAGCAGCCTCTGGGACCGGGACCATAATGAGCAGTTCTTC. Protein: CASSLWDRDHNEQFF. Together with reference TRBV13 and TRBJ2-1, the CDR3 gives the full variable domain: AAGVIQSPRHLIKEKRETATLKCYPIPRHDTVYWYQQGPGQDPQFLISFYEKMQSDKGSIPDRFSAQQFSDYHSELNMSSLELGDSALYFCASSLWDRDHNEQFFGPGTRLTVL.

The chain is built from TRBV9 and TRBJ2-1, with D maybe TRBD1 (5 bases). Germline CDR1 reads SGDLS; CDR2 reads YYNGEE. The CDR3 has 16 residues. Trimming stripped 0 bases from V and 1 base from J, with 11 bases between. CDR3 loop: CASSVVGVSSYNEQFF. CDR3 sequence (DNA): TGTGCCAGCAGCGTAGTAGGGGTCTCGTCCTACAATGAGCAGTTCTTC.

This sequence joins TRBV5-6 and TRBJ2-5; 10 bases match TRBD1. This CDR3 has 13 residues. Germline CDR1 SGHDT, CDR2 YYEEEE. Trimming at V came to 0 bases and at J to 7 bases, leaving 0 bases not matched to a gene. The CDR3 DNA follows: TGTGCCAGCAGCTTGGGGACAGGGGGGACCCAGTACTTC. This codes for CASSLGTGGTQYF.

The CDR3 loop reads CASSSQTGGDSYGYTF. The CDR3, as DNA: TGTGCCAGCAGCTCGCAGACGGGGGGGGACAGCTATGGCTACACCTTC. This rearrangement joins TRBV7-8 to TRBJ1-2, with 7 bases that match TRBD1. The CDR3 is 16 amino acids. Germline values: CDR1 SGHVS, CDR2 FQNEAQ. Germline trimming cut 4 bases from V and 4 bases from J; bases unmatched to any gene: 12.

The chain links TRBV30 to TRBJ2-3, with D unclear. The CDR3 has 10 amino acids. Germline V CDR1 and CDR2: GTSNPN, SVGIG (reference sequence). V was pared by 6 bases and J by 2 bases, with 3 bases between. CDR3 loop: CACYTDTQYF. CDR3 nucleotides: TGTGCCTGTTACACAGATACGCAGTATTTT.

The V and J genes are TRBV7-7 and TRBJ2-3; 7 bases match TRBD2. This CDR3 spans 14 amino acids. Looked up from germline, CDR1 is SSHAT and CDR2 is FNYEAQ (reference sequence). With V trimmed by 5 bases and J by 5 bases, 7 bases remained unmatched. CDR3 amino acids: CASSRAGILDTQYF. The CDR3 nucleotides read TGTGCCAGCAGCCGAGCGGGAATTTTAGATACGCAGTATTTT.

CDR3 DNA sequence: TGTGCCAGCAGTTACTCCTCGGGTGGCTATGGCTACACCTTC. It yields the protein CASSYSSGGYGYTF. The rearrangement joins TRBV6-6 to TRBJ1-2; no clear D. The germline V gene has CDR1 MNHNY and CDR2 SVGAGI (reference sequence). The CDR3 spans 14 residues. With 0 bases removed from V and 4 bases from J, the gap between germline ends came to 9 bases.

The chain is built from TRBV6-1 and TRBJ2-7, with D unclear. V was clipped by 2 bases and J by 3 bases, with 2 bases between them. The germline V gene encodes CDR1 MNHNS and CDR2 SASEGT. The CDR3 consists of 11 residues. The CDR3 nucleotides are TGTGCCAGCAGTGAACTCTACGAGCAGTACTTC. This codes for CASSELYEQYF.

V usage is TRBV6-6 and J usage is TRBJ1-1; D is unresolved. V lost 2 bases and J lost 3, with 7 bases in between. The CDR3 has 13 residues. Germline V gene lookup returns CDR1 MNHNY and CDR2 SVGAGI (reference sequence). CDR3 amino acids: CASSYVGDTEAFF. CDR3 bases: TGTGCCAGCAGTTACGTCGGCGACACTGAAGCTTTCTTT.

J is TRBJ2-2 and V is TRBV4-3; 12 bases are a match to TRBD2. The CDR3 is 19 amino acids. V lost 0 bases, J lost 2 bases, and 7 bases stayed unmatched. Germline V gene lookup returns CDR1 LGHNA and CDR2 YSLEER. The CDR3 reads CASSQDSLAGGPNTGELFF. CDR3 sequence (DNA): TGCGCCAGCAGCCAAGATTCCCTAGCGGGAGGGCCTAACACCGGGGAGCTGTTTTTT.

This rearrangement joins TRBV30 to TRBJ2-6; perhaps TRBD2 as D (5 bases). This CDR3 contains 14 residues. The germline gives CDR1 GTSNPN, CDR2 SVGIG (reference sequence). V was clipped by 1 base and J by 2 bases, with 6 bases between them. The CDR3 DNA reads as TGTGCCTGGAGTGCCGGGGCTGGGGCCAACGTCCTGACTTTC. This sequence encodes CAWSAGAGANVLTF.

CDR3 in amino acids: CASSSRQASYNEQFF. CDR3 in DNA: TGTGCCAGCAGCTCTCGACAGGCGTCCTACAATGAGCAGTTCTTC. The genes are TRBV7-9 and TRBJ2-1, with D perhaps TRBD1 (6 bases). Germline CDR1 and CDR2: SEHNR and FQNEAQ (reference sequence). The V gene lost 4 bases and the J gene lost 1 base, with 11 bases spanning the gap. This CDR3 region has 15 residues. Full variable domain (missing parts from reference TRBV7-9 and TRBJ2-1): DTGVSQNPRHKITKRGQNVTFRCDPISEHNRLYWYRQTLGQGPEFLTYFQNEAQLEKSRLLSDRFSAERPKGSFSTLEIQRTEQGDSAMYLCASSSRQASYNEQFFGPGTRLTVL.

The rearrangement links TRBV7-9 to TRBJ2-7; D is tentatively TRBD1 or TRBD2 (5 bases each). Germline V CDR1 and CDR2: SEHNR, FQNEAQ (reference sequence). Trimming shortened V by 1 base and J by 6 bases, and 7 bases separated the two germline ends. This CDR3 contains 12 residues. The CDR3 here is CASSLGGSEQYF. As DNA, the CDR3 is TGTGCCAGCAGCTTAGGGGGGAGCGAGCAGTACTTC. The full variable domain, completed using reference TRBV7-9 and TRBJ2-7, is DTGVSQNPRHKITKRGQNVTFRCDPISEHNRLYWYRQTLGQGPEFLTYFQNEAQLEKSRLLSDRFSAERPKGSFSTLEIQRTEQGDSAMYLCASSLGGSEQYFGPGTRLTVT.

The genes are TRBV5-1 and TRBJ2-2, with a weak D call TRBD2 (6 bases). The CDR3 runs 21 residues. Looked up from germline, CDR1 is SGHRS and CDR2 is YFSETQ. Trimming shortened V by 0 bases and J by 0 bases, and 24 bases separated the two germline ends. DNA for the CDR3: TGCGCCAGCAGCTTGGATTCGCGGGGACTCGGTTGGCCTACGAACACCGGGGAGCTGTTTTTT. Its translation is CASSLDSRGLGWPTNTGELFF.

This sequence joins TRBV6-5 and TRBJ1-2, with 8 bases lining up with TRBD1. V shed 8 bases and J 4 bases; nucleotides not matched to a gene: 0. CDR1 and CDR2 (germline): MNHEY, SVGAGI. This CDR3 is built from 11 residues. The CDR3 DNA sequence: TGTGCCAGCGGGACAGGCTATGGCTACACCTTC. As protein: CASGTGYGYTF.

The CDR3 nucleotides read TGCGCCAGCAGCTTAGAGGGACCTACCTACAATGAGCAGTTCTTC. Amino acids: CASSLEGPTYNEQFF. The chain carries TRBV5-1 and TRBJ2-1; D may correspond to TRBD1 or TRBD2 (5 bases each). V was shortened by 2 bases and J by 2 bases, with 11 bases between the two germline ends. Germline assignment: CDR1 SGHRS and CDR2 YFSETQ. The CDR3 loop spans 15 amino acids. The whole variable domain, remainder taken from reference TRBV5-1 and TRBJ2-1, is KAGVTQTPRYLIKTRGQQVTLSCSPISGHRSVSWYQQTPGQGLQFLFEYFSETQRNKGNFPGRFSGRQFSNSRSEMNVSTLELGDSALYLCASSLEGPTYNEQFFGPGTRLTVL.